The clone carrying this TCR beta chain was found once. Of the isolated RNA, all was reverse transcribed, and so the sequenced material was expressed TCRB transcripts. Assay used: immunoSEQ multiplex PCR; TCRdb lists only in-frame clones, some missing. The table shows 200,000 to 250,000 clones, with roughly two thirds occurring only once. The sample comes from a study of beta chain features in type 1 diabetes. The overall study: Examination spanned about 110 million sorted cells from all samples.

Germline CDR1 is SGHDT and CDR2 is YYEEEE. Trimming took 0 bases from V and 1 from J, leaving 11 bases between them. This CDR3 is built from 15 residues. This TCR came from a man aged 30-40 years in good health. The chain uses TRBV5-6 and TRBJ2-7; no clear D gene. The sample taken for sequencing was naive CD4+ T cells from blood. The CDR3: CASSLDPVGSYEQYF. The CDR3 DNA reads as TGTGCCAGCAGCTTGGATCCGGTTGGATCCTACGAGCAGTACTTC.